These 30 T cell receptor beta chains originate from one sample sequenced in a study of blood T cell repertoires in COVID-19. Profiling relied on immunoSEQ multiplex PCR, and the TCRdb table lists in-frame clones only, not all of them. This sample has more than 75,000 clones, with roughly 84% found just once. Source material: peripheral blood. The receptors shown here come from a human donor in a cohort sampled during active COVID-19.

The rearrangement joins TRBV3-1 (or the pseudogene TRBV3-2) to TRBJ2-7, with TRBD2 matching 7 bases. Germline V gene lookup returns CDR1 LGHDT and CDR2 YNNKEL (reference sequence). The V gene end was trimmed by 0 bases and the J gene end by 2 bases; junction bases not matched to a gene: 1. The CDR3 runs 14 residues. The CDR3 DNA is TGTGCCAGCAGCCAAGACACTAGCGCCTACGAGCAGTACTTC. Its protein is CASSQDTSAYEQYF.

This CDR3 is CASSADRGTGELFF. In DNA form, the CDR3 reads TGCGCCAGCAGCGCAGACAGGGGCACCGGGGAGCTGTTTTTT. The chain links TRBV10-1 to TRBJ2-2; 8 bases are shared with TRBD1. CDR1 is WNHNN and CDR2 is SYGVQD in the germline V gene (reference sequence). The CDR3 covers 14 residues. Losses at the gene ends were 6 bases for V and 4 bases for J; bases not matched to a gene: 4.

J is TRBJ2-7 and V is TRBV5-1; the match to TRBD1 covers 9 bases. Germline V gene sequence: CDR1 SGHRS, CDR2 YFSETQ. The CDR3 contains 16 residues. V was clipped by 0 bases and J by 3 bases; unmatched bases: 7. The CDR3 nucleotides read TGCGCCAGCAGCTTGGCCCCGGGACAGGGAAACTACGAGCAGTACTTC. This translates into CASSLAPGQGNYEQYF.

CDR3 loop: CASSLGRVQETQYF. CDR3 bases: TGCGCCAGCAGCTTGGGGAGGGTGCAAGAGACCCAGTACTTC. The rearrangement uses TRBV5-1 and TRBJ2-5; possibly TRBD2 for D (6 bases). The CDR3 covers 14 residues. The V and J ends lost 0 bases and 2 bases respectively, with 8 bases between them. CDR1 is SGHRS and CDR2 is YFSETQ in the germline V gene.

The chain joins TRBV5-1 to TRBJ1-2; no definite D call. The CDR3 consists of 15 residues. Germline V lookup: CDR1 SGHRS, CDR2 YFSETQ. The V gene lost 0 bases and the J gene lost 0 bases, with 9 bases spanning the gap. CDR3 loop: CASSLAPGSNYGYTF. The CDR3 DNA is TGCGCCAGCAGCTTGGCGCCGGGGTCTAACTATGGCTACACCTTC. The full variable domain, completed using reference TRBV5-1 and TRBJ1-2, is KAGVTQTPRYLIKTRGQQVTLSCSPISGHRSVSWYQQTPGQGLQFLFEYFSETQRNKGNFPGRFSGRQFSNSRSEMNVSTLELGDSALYLCASSLAPGSNYGYTFGSGTRLTVV.

Only a few counts were recorded for this clone. The V and J genes are TRBV25-1 and TRBJ2-2; perhaps TRBD1 as D (5 bases). CDR1 MGHDK and CDR2 SYGVNS come from the germline V gene. Between the trimmed V and J ends, which lost 5 bases and 0 bases, there was a span of 13 bases. The CDR3 is 16 residues long. The CDR3 DNA follows: TGTGCCAGCAGTTTTACAGGTGCTACGAACACCGGGGAGCTGTTTTTT. Encoded protein: CASSFTGATNTGELFF.

This clone was detected only once. The genes are TRBV9 and TRBJ2-5; D perhaps matches TRBD1 (6 bases). Germline V gene data show CDR1 as SGDLS and CDR2 as YYNGEE. Trimming shortened V by 0 bases and J by 0 bases, and 12 bases separated the two germline ends. The CDR3 totals 16 residues. The CDR3 here is CASSVGGTIYQETQYF. Written as DNA, the CDR3 is TGTGCCAGCAGCGTAGGTGGGACAATTTACCAAGAGACCCAGTACTTC.

This chain links TRBV10-1 with TRBJ2-2; TRBD2 is a possible D gene (6 bases). The CDR3 spans 13 residues. The V gene's germline CDR1 is WNHNN and CDR2 SYGVQD (reference sequence). Deletions cut 4 bases from V and 6 bases from J, with 9 bases between. This chain's CDR3 is CASSGRVPGELFF. In nucleotides, the CDR3 is TGCGCCAGCAGTGGGAGGGTCCCCGGGGAGCTGTTTTTT.

The sample holds one count of this clone. The rearrangement uses TRBV20-1 and TRBJ2-7; a possible D gene is TRBD1 (5 bases). V lost 3 bases and J 9 bases, leaving 21 bases between the germline ends. CDR1 DFQATT and CDR2 SNEGSKA come from the germline V gene (reference sequence). There are 14 residues in the CDR3. CDR3 residues: CSASGAGQAFGQYF. The DNA for the CDR3 is TGCAGTGCTAGTGGGGCTGGCCAGGCGTTCGGGCAGTACTTC.

The V and J genes are TRBV4-2 and TRBJ2-3; D gene uncertain. V lost 2 bases, J lost 0 bases, and 12 bases lay in between. Germline V gene data show CDR1 as LGHNA and CDR2 as YNFKEQ. CDR3 size: 16 residues. Here the CDR3 reads CASSQPPETSTDTQYF. DNA for the CDR3: TGTGCCAGCAGCCAACCTCCTGAGACTAGCACAGATACGCAGTATTTT.

The chain joins TRBV7-8 to TRBJ2-1; unclear D gene. The CDR3 extends over 13 amino acids. The V gene lost 1 base and the J gene lost 7 bases, with 8 bases spanning the gap. Germline loops: CDR1 SGHVS, CDR2 FQNEAQ. As DNA, the CDR3 is TGTGCCAGCAGCTTAGTGCGAGGTAATGAGCAGTTCTTC. Its protein product is CASSLVRGNEQFF.

The chain recombines TRBV9 with TRBJ2-6; a weak D match, TRBD1 (8 bases). Deletions cut 0 bases from V and 0 bases from J, with 13 bases between. The CDR3 runs to 18 residues. Germline CDR1 is SGDLS and CDR2 is YYNGEE. The CDR3 sequence: CASSVVQGGTSGANVLTF. The CDR3, as DNA: TGTGCCAGCAGCGTAGTACAGGGGGGGACCTCTGGGGCCAACGTCCTGACTTTC.

This rearrangement joins TRBV3-1 (or the pseudogene TRBV3-2) to TRBJ2-1; 11 bases fit TRBD2. Per the germline V gene, CDR1 is LGHDT and CDR2 is YNNKEL (reference sequence). Trimming removed 3 bases from V and 5 bases from J; junction bases left unmatched: 9. CDR3 length: 17 amino acids. CDR3 DNA: TGTGCCAGCAGCCACCAAGGGACTAGCGGACCAAACAATGAGCAGTTCTTC. It is translated as CASSHQGTSGPNNEQFF.

For this clone: Compared with germline, one end of the junction differs, possibly owing to a read error. CDR3 sequence: CGAGSSYEQYF. As DNA, the CDR3 is TGCGGTGCGGGGTCTTCCTACGAGCAGTACTTC. The chain links TRBV28 to TRBJ2-7, with D tentatively TRBD2 (6 bases). The CDR3 extends over 11 amino acids. Germline V gives CDR1 MDHEN, CDR2 SYDVKM.

V and J are TRBV7-3 and TRBJ2-2, with 8 bases identical to TRBD1. This CDR3 has 17 amino acids. Germline V gives CDR1 SGHTA, CDR2 FQGTGA. V lost 5 bases and J lost 7; bases outside the gene matches: 15. The CDR3 region is CASSPSPQGARVGELFF. CDR3 sequence (DNA): TGTGCCAGCAGCCCCTCGCCTCAGGGGGCGCGTGTCGGGGAGCTGTTTTTT.

The rearrangement links TRBV5-6 to TRBJ2-5; 8 bases are shared with TRBD2. Germline loops: CDR1 SGHDT, CDR2 YYEEEE. The CDR3 length is 14 residues. V shed 4 bases, J shed 6 bases, and the junction held 8 bases outside the gene matches. The CDR3 loop is CASSQGQREKTQYF. The DNA of the CDR3 is TGTGCCAGCAGCCAAGGCCAGCGGGAGAAGACCCAGTACTTC. Combining the CDR3 with reference TRBV5-6 and TRBJ2-5 gives the whole variable domain DAGVTQSPTHLIKTRGQQVTLRCSPKSGHDTVSWYQQALGQGPQFIFQYYEEEERQRGNFPDRFSGHQFPNYSSELNVNALLLGDSALYLCASSQGQREKTQYFGPGTRLLVL.

This clone was seen once. The chain uses TRBV11-1 and TRBJ2-3; a possible D gene is TRBD2 (5 bases). Trimming shortened V by 6 bases and J by 4 bases, and 5 bases separated the two germline ends. The germline CDR1 and CDR2 sequences are SGHAT and FQDESV (reference sequence). This CDR3 has 11 residues. The CDR3 region is CASRLADTQYF. The DNA for the CDR3 is TGTGCCAGCAGACTAGCAGATACGCAGTATTTT. Supplemented by reference TRBV11-1 and TRBJ2-3, the full variable domain reads EAEVAQSPRYKITEKSQAVAFWCDPISGHATLYWYRQILGQGPELLVQFQDESVVDDSQLPKDRFSAERLKGVDSTLKIQPAELGDSAMYLCASRLADTQYFGPGTRLTVL.

The chain carries TRBV5-1 and TRBJ1-5, with 9 bases fitting TRBD1. The CDR3 loop spans 15 amino acids. Trimming at V came to 0 bases and at J to 5 bases, leaving 3 bases not matched to a gene. Germline CDR1 SGHRS, CDR2 YFSETQ. The CDR3 loop is CASSLGTGEHQPQHF. The CDR3 nucleotides are TGCGCCAGCAGCTTGGGGACAGGGGAACATCAGCCCCAGCATTTT.

J is TRBJ2-7 and V is TRBV6-2 or TRBV6-3, with a possible D match to TRBD1 (6 bases). There are 14 residues in the CDR3. Deletions cut 5 bases from V and 7 bases from J, with 18 bases between. From germline, CDR1 is MNHEY and CDR2 SVGEGT. Written as DNA, the CDR3 is TGTGCCAGCAGTAGGACAGACCCTTTGGGGGAGCAGTACTTC. This translates into CASSRTDPLGEQYF.

The V and J genes are TRBV6-1 and TRBJ1-2; a possible D gene is TRBD1 (5 bases). The germline V and J ends were trimmed by 1 base and 4 bases, with 16 bases remaining between them. The CDR3 runs to 16 residues. Germline assignment: CDR1 MNHNS and CDR2 SASEGT. CDR3 sequence reads: CASSEETGTFSYGYTF. The CDR3 DNA reads as TGTGCCAGCAGTGAAGAGACCGGGACTTTCAGCTATGGCTACACCTTC.

The chain uses TRBV5-1 and TRBJ2-1, with TRBD2 identical over 10 bases. There are 15 residues in the CDR3. V dropped 4 bases and J dropped 7; count of bases not matched to a gene: 8. Germline lookup yields CDR1 SGHRS and CDR2 YFSETQ. CDR3 region: CASSQASGSLNEQFF. The CDR3 bases are TGCGCCAGCAGCCAGGCTAGCGGGAGTTTGAATGAGCAGTTCTTC. Full variable domain (outside the CDR3, taken from reference TRBV5-1 and TRBJ2-1): KAGVTQTPRYLIKTRGQQVTLSCSPISGHRSVSWYQQTPGQGLQFLFEYFSETQRNKGNFPGRFSGRQFSNSRSEMNVSTLELGDSALYLCASSQASGSLNEQFFGPGTRLTVL.

J is TRBJ1-5 and V is TRBV5-6; the D is unclear. This CDR3 is built from 14 residues. Trimming left V 0 bases short and J 4 bases short, with 8 bases between. CDR1 SGHDT and CDR2 YYEEEE come from the germline V gene. This CDR3 reads CASSLGQFNQPQHF. The CDR3 DNA follows: TGTGCCAGCAGCTTGGGGCAGTTTAATCAGCCCCAGCATTTT.

The chain combines TRBV9 with TRBJ1-5; perhaps TRBD1 as D (6 bases). Trimming shortened V by 3 bases and J by 5 bases, and 15 bases separated the two germline ends. The CDR3 extends over 15 amino acids. In germline, CDR1 is SGDLS, CDR2 YYNGEE. CDR3 DNA: TGTGCCAGCAGCGCTACAGGGTCGGGGTATCAGCCCCAGCATTTT. Encoded protein: CASSATGSGYQPQHF.

The chain is built from TRBV19 and TRBJ1-5, with 9 bases that match TRBD1. The V gene end was trimmed by 5 bases and the J gene end by 9 bases; junction bases not matched to a gene: 5. The germline gives CDR1 LNHDA, CDR2 SQIVND (reference sequence). The CDR3 sequence is 13 residues long. The CDR3 region has the DNA TGTGCCAGTAGTCAACAGGGGGCTCGGCCCCAGCATTTT. Its translation: CASSQQGARPQHF.

V gene TRBV6-5 combines with J gene TRBJ1-4; maybe TRBD1 (5 bases). Trimming pared 7 bases from V and 6 bases from J, leaving 15 bases between. Germline CDR1 and CDR2: MNHEY and SVGAGI. CDR3 size: 14 residues. CDR3 region: CASTEHAGDEKLFF. The CDR3 region has the DNA TGTGCCAGCACCGAACACGCGGGGGATGAAAAACTGTTTTTT.

This rearrangement joins TRBV5-6 to TRBJ2-2; TRBD1 matches at 12 bases. The CDR3 is 15 residues long. Unmatched junction bases numbered 4, after V lost 5 bases and J lost 5 bases. Germline V gene data show CDR1 as SGHDT and CDR2 as YYEEEE. The CDR3 DNA follows: TGTGCCAGCAGTCCGGGACAGGGGGCGACCGGGGAGCTGTTTTTT. Its protein is CASSPGQGATGELFF.

This chain uses TRBV5-1 with TRBJ1-2; 7 positions match TRBD1. CDR1 and CDR2 (germline): SGHRS, YFSETQ. CDR3 size: 14 residues. Trimming at V came to 2 bases and at J to 7 bases, leaving 8 bases not matched to a gene. CDR3 sequence: CASSFDRAGRGYTF. CDR3 sequence (DNA): TGCGCCAGCAGCTTTGACAGGGCCGGGCGTGGCTACACCTTC.

The chain has TRBV1 and TRBJ1-2; TRBD1, as called in the table, went unchecked against the DNA. TRBV1 is labeled a pseudogene. The CDR3 extends over 16 amino acids. CDR3 DNA: TGCACCAGCAGCCAAGATCAGGGCCTAAAGGGGTATGGCTACACCTTC. Residues: CTSSQDQGLKGYGYTF.

This clone was counted a few times. This rearrangement joins TRBV29-1 to TRBJ2-3; D unresolved. V was cut by 3 bases and J by 1 base, with 8 bases left in between. Germline lookup yields CDR1 SQVTM and CDR2 ANQGSEA. The CDR3 contains 13 residues. The CDR3 sequence is CSVDWQGTDTQYF. Here the CDR3 DNA reads TGCAGCGTTGATTGGCAGGGCACAGATACGCAGTATTTT.

This clone was counted a few times. The chain has TRBV15 and TRBJ1-5; TRBD1 is a possible D gene (6 bases). CDR1 is LNHNV and CDR2 is YYDKDF in the germline V gene (reference sequence). CDR3 length: 16 residues. Trimming left V 5 bases short and J 1 base short, with 15 bases between. The CDR3 spells CATSSSAGASNQPQHF. CDR3 in DNA: TGTGCCACCAGCTCGTCGGCAGGGGCGAGCAATCAGCCCCAGCATTTT.